This TCR beta chain was profiled in a study of blood T cells in healthy people across ages (dated by TCRdb to the mid-2010s). For context, the study as a whole: In model experiments, template switching captured about one uniquely barcoded TCR beta cDNA molecule for every two T cells. To track age-related changes in TCR beta repertoire diversity, the study relied on deep sequencing normalized with unique cDNA molecular identifiers. Four age groups were formed from the donors: young (average roughly 15 years), middle-aged (approximately 39), aged (roughly 59) and long-lived (about 75). Donors of different ages were randomly distributed across sequencing lanes to avoid experimental bias. For two donors (one aged 18 to 29 and one aged 80 or older), the study analyzed two additional independent replicas of 1 million unique cDNA reads from the same blood draw.

Systemically healthy Caucasian individuals from Russia, 35 to 40 in total and aged roughly 6 to 90 years, were included as donors. Each donor gave 8 to 10 milliliters of peripheral blood, collected into EDTA-treated Vacutainer tubes. PBMCs were isolated by Ficoll-Paque density-gradient centrifugation, with at least 7 million obtained per sample. Trizol reagent was used to extract total RNA from PBMCs, with at least 5 micrograms per sample. The percentages of naive CD45RAhigh/CD27high T cells were determined by flow cytometry on a PBMC aliquot from every donor. The protocol used for the library was 5' RACE. Sequencing was carried out with an Illumina HiSeq 2500. A second about 7 to 12 cycle PCR used a sample-barcoded 5' primer and a J-beta primer mix. A unique molecular identifier was introduced onto each TCR beta cDNA molecule by a template-switch 5' adaptor carrying 12 random nucleotides. Each sample yielded at least 3 million CDR3-containing paired-end reads. All of the RNA was converted into first-strand cDNA using the Mint cDNA synthesis kit, with a TRBC-specific oligonucleotide serving as the primer. Following uracil-DNA glycosylase treatment, a first 18-cycle PCR with universal primers M1SS and BC2_uni_R was performed on all cDNA. As for the authors' bioinformatics: For normalization, 1 million high-quality reads were randomly selected from each sample, with every read carrying a distinct molecular identifier. Reads with shared molecular identifiers were discarded instead of being binned into consensus sequences. CDR3 identification, clonotype clustering and error correction used MiTCR with a Q25 quality threshold and the strictest error-elimination algorithm. A nonparametric unseen species model with Euler transformation was used to estimate a lower bound on total TCR beta diversity. TCRdb reprocessed the public reads (quality trimming at Q25 with fastp, clone calling with MiXCR) and kept in-frame beta chains. Records with the same CDR3 protein are collapsed into one entry carrying the most frequent genes and DNA. TCRdb's processing, not the authors', yielded these V and J calls. The sample table lists roughly 1.5 million distinct CDR3 sequences, 42% of them with a count of one. The ten largest clones capture more than 4% of the sample.

About this clonotype itself: This receptor's antigen is unknown. Base qualities are missing; no much larger clone stands one base away.

The CDR3 has 15 amino acids, counting the end cysteine and phenylalanine. The CDR3 DNA has 45 bases and is translated from base 1. V is pared back by 2 bases and J by 0 bases, with 7 bases lying between the germline termini. Based on the germline V gene, the CDR1 and CDR2 sequences are LGHNA and YSLEER. The paper as a whole reports these results and caveats: There was a strong correlation between observed TCR beta diversity and the percentage of naive T cells measured by flow cytometry. Bulk unsorted PBMC profiling prevented conclusive comparison of naive and antigen-experienced compartments. The long-lived group showed more naive CD4+ T cells, fewer expanded clones and increased TCR diversity than the aged group, suggesting age selection. Donor CMV infection status was unknown, potentially confounding age-related changes in expanded clonotypes. As age increased, observed TCR beta diversity per million T cells dropped in a roughly linear way, and a significant reduction was already evident by age 40. Estimates of total diversity based on one million sequenced T cells were considered lower bounds and underestimates.

Input material: blood. The sequence was collected from a woman aged 18-29 years in good health. The sequence is built from TRBV4-3 and TRBJ1-4, with no confident D gene call. The CDR3 amino acid sequence is: CASSQRTATNEKLFF. Here is the DNA: TGCGCCAGCAGCCAACGGACCGCAACTAATGAAAAACTGTTTTTT.